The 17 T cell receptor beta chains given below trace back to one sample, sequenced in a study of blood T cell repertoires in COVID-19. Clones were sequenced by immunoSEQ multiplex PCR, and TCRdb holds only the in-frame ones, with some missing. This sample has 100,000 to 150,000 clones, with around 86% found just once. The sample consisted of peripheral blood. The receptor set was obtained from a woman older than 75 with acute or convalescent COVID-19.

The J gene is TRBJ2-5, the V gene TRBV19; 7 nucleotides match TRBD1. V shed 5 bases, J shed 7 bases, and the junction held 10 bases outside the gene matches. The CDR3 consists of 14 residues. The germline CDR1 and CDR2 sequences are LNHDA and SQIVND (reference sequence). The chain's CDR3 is CASSDTGVSVTQYF. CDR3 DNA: TGTGCCAGTAGTGATACAGGGGTCAGTGTGACCCAGTACTTC.

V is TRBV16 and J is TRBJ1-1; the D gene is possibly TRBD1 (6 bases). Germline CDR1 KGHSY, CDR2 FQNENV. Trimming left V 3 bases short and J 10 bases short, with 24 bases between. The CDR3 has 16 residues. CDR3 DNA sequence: TGTGCCAGCAGCCAGATCCAGGACAGCGCTTCTCGGGGAGCTTTCTTT. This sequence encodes CASSQIQDSASRGAFF.

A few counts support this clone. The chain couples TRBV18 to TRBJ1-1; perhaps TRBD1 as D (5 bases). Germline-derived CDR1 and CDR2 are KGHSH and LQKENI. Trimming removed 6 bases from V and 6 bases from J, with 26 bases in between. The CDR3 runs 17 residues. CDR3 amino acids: CASSTTYSGGRGPEAFF. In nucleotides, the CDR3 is TGTGCCAGCTCCACCACTTATTCCGGGGGAAGGGGCCCTGAAGCTTTCTTT.

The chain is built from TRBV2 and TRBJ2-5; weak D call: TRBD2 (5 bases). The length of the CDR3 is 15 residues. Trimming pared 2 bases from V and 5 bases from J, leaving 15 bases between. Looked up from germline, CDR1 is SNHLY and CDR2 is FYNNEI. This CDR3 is CASSEPGTVGETQYF. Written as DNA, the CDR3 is TGTGCCAGCAGTGAACCGGGAACGGTGGGTGAGACCCAGTACTTC.

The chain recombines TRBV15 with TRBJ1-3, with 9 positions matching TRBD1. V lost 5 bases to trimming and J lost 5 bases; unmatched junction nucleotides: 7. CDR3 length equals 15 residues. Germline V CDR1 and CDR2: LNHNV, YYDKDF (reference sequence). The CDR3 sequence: CATSPPGTGRNTIYF. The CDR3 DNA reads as TGTGCCACCAGCCCACCGGGGACAGGGCGAAACACCATATATTTT.

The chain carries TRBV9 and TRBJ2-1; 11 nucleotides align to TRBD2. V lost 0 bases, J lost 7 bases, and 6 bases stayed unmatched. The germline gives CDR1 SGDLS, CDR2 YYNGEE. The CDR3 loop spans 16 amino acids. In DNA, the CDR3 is TGTGCCAGCAGCGTAGAGAGACTAGCGGGGATTAATGAGCAGTTCTTC. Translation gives CASSVERLAGINEQFF.

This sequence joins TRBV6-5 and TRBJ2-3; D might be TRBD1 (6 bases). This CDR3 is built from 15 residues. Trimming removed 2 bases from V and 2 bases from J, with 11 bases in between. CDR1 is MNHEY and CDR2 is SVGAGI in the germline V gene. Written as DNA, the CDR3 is TGTGCCAGCAGTTACGTAGCAGGGGCCACAGATACGCAGTATTTT. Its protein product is CASSYVAGATDTQYF.

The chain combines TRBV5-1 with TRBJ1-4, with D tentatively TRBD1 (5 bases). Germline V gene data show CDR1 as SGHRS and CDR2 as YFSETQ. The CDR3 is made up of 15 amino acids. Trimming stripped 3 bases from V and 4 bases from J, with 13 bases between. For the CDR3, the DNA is TGCGCCAGCAGCTCTGAGTGGGGGGGTAATGAAAAACTGTTTTTT. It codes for CASSSEWGGNEKLFF.

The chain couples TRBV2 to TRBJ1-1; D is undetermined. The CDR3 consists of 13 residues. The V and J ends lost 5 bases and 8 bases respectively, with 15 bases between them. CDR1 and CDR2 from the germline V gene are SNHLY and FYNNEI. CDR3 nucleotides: TGTGCCAGCAGTACGGGCACCCCGGGGGAAGCTTTCTTT. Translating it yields CASSTGTPGEAFF.

CDR3 bases: TGTGCCAGCATTACGGACAGGATCTACAATGAGCAGTTCTTC. It specifies CASITDRIYNEQFF. V is TRBV2 and J is TRBJ2-1, with 7 bases matching TRBD1. V shed 7 bases and J 3 bases; nucleotides not matched to a gene: 6. The CDR3 has 14 amino acids. Germline V gives CDR1 SNHLY, CDR2 FYNNEI.

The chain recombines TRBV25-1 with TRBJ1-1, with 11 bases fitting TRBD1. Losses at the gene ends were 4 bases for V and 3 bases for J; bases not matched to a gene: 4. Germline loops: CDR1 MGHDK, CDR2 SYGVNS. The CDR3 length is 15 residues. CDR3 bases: TGTGCCAGCAGTGCCTCGGGACAGGGGGACACTGAAGCTTTCTTT. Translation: CASSASGQGDTEAFF. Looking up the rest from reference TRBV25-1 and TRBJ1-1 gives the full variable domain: EADIYQTPRYLVIGTGKKITLECSQTMGHDKMYWYQQDPGMELHLIHYSYGVNSTEKGDLSSESTVSRIRTEHFPLTLESARPSHTSQYLCASSASGQGDTEAFFGQGTRLTVV.

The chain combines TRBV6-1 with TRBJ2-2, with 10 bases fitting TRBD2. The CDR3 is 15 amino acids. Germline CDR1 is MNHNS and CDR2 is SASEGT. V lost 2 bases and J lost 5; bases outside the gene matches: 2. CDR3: CASSELAGVTGELFF. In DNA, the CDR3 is TGTGCCAGCAGTGAACTAGCGGGGGTAACCGGGGAGCTGTTTTTT.

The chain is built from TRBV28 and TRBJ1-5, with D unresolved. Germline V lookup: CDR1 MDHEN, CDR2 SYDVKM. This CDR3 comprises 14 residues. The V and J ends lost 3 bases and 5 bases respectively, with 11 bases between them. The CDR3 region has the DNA TGTGCCAGCAGTTTTCTGCCGGAGTATCAGCCCCAGCATTTT. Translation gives CASSFLPEYQPQHF.

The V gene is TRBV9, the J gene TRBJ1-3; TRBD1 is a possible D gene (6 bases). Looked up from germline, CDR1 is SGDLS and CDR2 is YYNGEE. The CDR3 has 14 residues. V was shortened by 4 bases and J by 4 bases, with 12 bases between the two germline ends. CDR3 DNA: TGTGCCAGCAGCCCCGGGGGGCACGGAAACACCATATATTTT. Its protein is CASSPGGHGNTIYF.

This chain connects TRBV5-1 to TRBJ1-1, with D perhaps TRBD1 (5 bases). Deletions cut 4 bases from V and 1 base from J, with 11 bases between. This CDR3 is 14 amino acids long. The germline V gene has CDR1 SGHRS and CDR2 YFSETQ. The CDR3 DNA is TGCGCCAGCAGCAGGCAGGGATCGAACACTGAAGCTTTCTTT. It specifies CASSRQGSNTEAFF.

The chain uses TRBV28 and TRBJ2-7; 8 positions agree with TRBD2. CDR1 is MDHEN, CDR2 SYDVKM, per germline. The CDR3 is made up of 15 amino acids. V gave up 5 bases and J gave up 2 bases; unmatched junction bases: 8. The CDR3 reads CASSLTGGSAYEQYV. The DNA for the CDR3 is TGTGCCAGCAGTCTCACGGGGGGGTCGGCCTACGAGCAGTACGTC.

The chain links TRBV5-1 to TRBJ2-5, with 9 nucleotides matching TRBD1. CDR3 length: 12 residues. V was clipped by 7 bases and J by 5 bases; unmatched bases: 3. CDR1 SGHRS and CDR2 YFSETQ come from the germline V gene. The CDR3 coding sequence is TGCGCCAGCCATGACAGGGGGGAGACCCAGTACTTC. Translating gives CASHDRGETQYF.